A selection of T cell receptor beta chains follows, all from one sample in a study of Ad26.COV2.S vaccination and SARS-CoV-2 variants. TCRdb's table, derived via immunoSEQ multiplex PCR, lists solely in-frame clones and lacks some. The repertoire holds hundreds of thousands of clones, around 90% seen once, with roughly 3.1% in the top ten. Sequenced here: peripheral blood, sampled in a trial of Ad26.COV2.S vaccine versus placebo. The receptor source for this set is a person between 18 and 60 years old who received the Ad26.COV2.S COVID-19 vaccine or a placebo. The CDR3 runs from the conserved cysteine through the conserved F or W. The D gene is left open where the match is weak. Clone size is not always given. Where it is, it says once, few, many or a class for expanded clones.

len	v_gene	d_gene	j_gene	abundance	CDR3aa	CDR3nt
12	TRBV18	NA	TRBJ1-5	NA	CASHRRGQPQHF	TGTGCCAGCCACAGAAGGGGCCAGCCCCAGCATTTT
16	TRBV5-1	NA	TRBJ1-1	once	CASSLPLVGVNTEAFF	TGCGCCAGCAGCCTCCCTCTCGTTGGGGTGAACACTGAAGCTTTCTTT
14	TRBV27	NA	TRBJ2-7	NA	CASSSDPGLNEQYF	TGTGCCAGCAGTTCCGACCCGGGACTTAACGAGCAGTACTTC
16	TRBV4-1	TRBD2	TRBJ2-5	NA	CASSQGQVAGEETQYF	TGCGCCAGCAGCCAAGGCCAGGTAGCGGGGGAAGAGACCCAGTACTTC
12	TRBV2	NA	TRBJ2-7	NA	CASSGRAREQYF	TGTGCCAGCAGTGGGCGCGCGCGCGAGCAGTACTTC
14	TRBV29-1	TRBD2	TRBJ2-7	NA	CSVVGTSEIYEQYF	TGCAGCGTGGTCGGGACTAGCGAAATCTACGAGCAGTACTTC
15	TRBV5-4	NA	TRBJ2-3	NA	CASSKSIQGTDTQYF	TGTGCCAGCAGCAAATCTATTCAGGGGACAGATACGCAGTATTTT
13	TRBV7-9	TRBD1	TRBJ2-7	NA	CASSQTGTVEQYF	TGTGCCAGCAGCCAAACCGGGACAGTGGAGCAGTACTTC
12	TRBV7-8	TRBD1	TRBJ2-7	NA	CASSRDSLEQYF	TGTGCCAGCAGCAGGGACAGCCTCGAGCAGTACTTC
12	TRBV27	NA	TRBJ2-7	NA	CASKSRAYEQYF	TGTGCCAGCAAGAGCAGGGCTTACGAGCAGTACTTC
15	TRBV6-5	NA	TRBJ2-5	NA	CASSYGTGAQETQYF	TGTGCCAGCAGTTACGGAACGGGGGCTCAAGAGACCCAGTACTTC
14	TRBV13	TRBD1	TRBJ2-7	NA	CASSPGQLSYEQYF	TGTGCCAGCAGCCCGGGACAGCTCTCCTACGAGCAGTACTTC
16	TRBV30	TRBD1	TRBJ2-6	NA	CAWSRTGSGGANVLTF	TGTGCCTGGTCTCGGACAGGCTCGGGTGGGGCCAACGTCCTGACTTTC
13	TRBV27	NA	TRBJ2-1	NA	CASRGRTEPEQFF	TGTGCCAGCAGGGGAAGGACAGAGCCTGAGCAGTTCTTC
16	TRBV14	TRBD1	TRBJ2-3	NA	CASSQALRTGADTQYF	TGTGCCAGCAGCCAAGCCCTGCGGACAGGGGCAGATACGCAGTATTTT
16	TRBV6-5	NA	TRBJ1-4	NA	CASSYKRARTNEKLFF	TGTGCCAGCAGTTATAAGAGGGCAAGGACTAATGAAAAACTGTTTTTT
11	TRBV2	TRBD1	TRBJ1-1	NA	CAPQGGTEAFF	TGTGCCCCGCAGGGGGGCACTGAAGCTTTCTTT
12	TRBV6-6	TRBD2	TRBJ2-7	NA	CASKGTTYEQYF	TGTGCCAGCAAAGGGACTACCTACGAGCAGTACTTC
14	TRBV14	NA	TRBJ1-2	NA	CASSQVRGLSGYTF	TGTGCCAGCAGCCAAGTTCGGGGGCTGAGTGGCTACACCTTC
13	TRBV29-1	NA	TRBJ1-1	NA	CSARMNMNTEAFF	TGCAGCGCCCGGATGAACATGAACACTGAAGCTTTCTTT
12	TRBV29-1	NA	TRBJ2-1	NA	CSVLGDDNEQFF	TGCAGCGTTTTGGGGGACGACAATGAGCAGTTCTTC